These 12 T cell receptor beta chains originate from one sample sequenced in a study of technical replicates of blood from several donors. Assay: immunoSEQ multiplex PCR; the TCRdb copy retains only in-frame clones and omits some. The sample carries about 8,000 clones, 85% to 90% recorded once. Sequences were obtained from PBMCs. The receptor set was obtained from a human donor in good health.

This clone occurred a few times. As DNA, the CDR3 is TGTGCCAGCAGTTTATTCGGACTAGCGGGAGAGTGGGGAAGGGATGAGCAGTTCTTC. It yields the protein CASSLFGLAGEWGRDEQFF. V and J are TRBV27 and TRBJ2-1; TRBD2 matches 13 bases. V was pared by 1 base and J by 8 bases, with 14 bases of the junction left unmatched. CDR1 and CDR2 (germline): MNHEY, SMNVEV (reference sequence). CDR3 size: 19 residues.

The chain uses TRBV6-5 and TRBJ2-3; D may be TRBD2 (5 bases). The CDR3 loop spans 15 amino acids. Trimming pared 6 bases from V and 0 bases from J, leaving 13 bases between. CDR1 is MNHEY and CDR2 is SVGAGI in the germline V gene. CDR3 DNA sequence: TGTGCCAGCAGCCGCCTGGGCGGGAGCACAGATACGCAGTATTTT. This gives the protein CASSRLGGSTDTQYF.

In its sample, this clone was seen a few times. This rearrangement joins TRBV9 to TRBJ2-5, with 10 positions matching TRBD2. Germline CDR1 SGDLS, CDR2 YYNGEE. The CDR3 has 15 amino acids. V was pared by 5 bases and J by 1 base, with 5 bases of the junction left unmatched. The CDR3 DNA reads as TGTGCCAGCAGTTACAGCGGGAGGGGCCAAGAGACCCAGTACTTC. Amino acids: CASSYSGRGQETQYF.

The rearrangement uses TRBV5-4 and TRBJ1-2, with 8 nucleotides matching TRBD1. The germline gives CDR1 SGHNT, CDR2 YYREEE (reference sequence). The CDR3 loop spans 12 amino acids. Trimming at V came to 4 bases and at J to 4 bases, leaving 0 bases not matched to a gene. The CDR3 nucleotides read TGTGCCAGCAGCGGGACAGGCTATGGCTACACCTTC. Its protein is CASSGTGYGYTF.

This sequence joins TRBV30 and TRBJ1-5, with TRBD1 as a possible D gene (5 bases). The germline CDR1 and CDR2 sequences are GTSNPN and SVGIG (reference sequence). This CDR3 contains 13 residues. The germline V and J ends were trimmed by 5 bases and 2 bases, with 10 bases remaining between them. DNA for the CDR3: TGTGCCTGGGGACAAGGCGGCAATCAGCCCCAGCATTTT. Translated: CAWGQGGNQPQHF. Full variable domain (remainder filled in from reference TRBV30 and TRBJ1-5): SQTIHQWPATLVQPVGSPLSLECTVEGTSNPNLYWYRQAAGRGLQLLFYSVGIGQISSEVPQNLSASRPQDRQFILSSKKLLLSDSGFYLCAWGQGGNQPQHFGDGTRLSIL.

The chain links TRBV2 to TRBJ1-2; possibly TRBD1 for D (5 bases). This CDR3 has 13 amino acids. The V end lost 6 bases, the J end lost 3 bases, and 11 bases lay between the germline ends. Looked up from germline, CDR1 is SNHLY and CDR2 is FYNNEI. The CDR3 DNA is TGTGCCAGCAGCGCGGGGCAGGACTATGGCTACACCTTC. This encodes CASSAGQDYGYTF.

The chain has TRBV9 and TRBJ1-2, with TRBD1 identical over 7 bases. The CDR3 length is 15 residues. The trim removed 3 bases at V and 4 bases at J, leaving 9 bases unmatched. Germline-derived CDR1 and CDR2 are SGDLS and YYNGEE. The CDR3 is CASSANPDRAYGYTF. CDR3 bases: TGTGCCAGCAGCGCAAACCCCGACAGGGCCTATGGCTACACCTTC. The complete variable domain, with remaining parts taken from reference TRBV9 and TRBJ1-2, reads DSGVTQTPKHLITATGQRVTLRCSPRSGDLSVYWYQQSLDQGLQFLIQYYNGEERAKGNILERFSAQQFPDLHSELNLSSLELGDSALYFCASSANPDRAYGYTFGSGTRLTVV.

The table lists this clone with a count of one. This chain links TRBV28 with TRBJ1-1; 9 bases fit TRBD1. The CDR3 runs to 14 residues. Per the germline V gene, CDR1 is MDHEN and CDR2 is SYDVKM. With 3 bases clipped from V and 7 bases from J, the junction kept 6 bases outside the gene matches. CDR3 DNA sequence: TGTGCCAGCAGTTTTAGGACAGGGGCTTTTGAAGCTTTCTTT. Residues: CASSFRTGAFEAFF.

The V and J genes are TRBV27 and TRBJ2-7; D call uncertain. Germline CDR1 MNHEY, CDR2 SMNVEV (reference sequence). V was trimmed by 0 bases and J by 0 bases, leaving 9 bases between them. The CDR3 consists of 15 residues. The CDR3: CASSLSGWSSYEQYF. The CDR3 coding sequence is TGTGCCAGCAGTTTATCTGGGTGGAGCTCCTACGAGCAGTACTTC.

This chain connects TRBV29-1 to TRBJ2-7; 11 nucleotides align to TRBD2. V trimming: 6 bases; J trimming: 8 bases; junction bases outside the gene matches: 9. CDR1 SQVTM and CDR2 ANQGSEA come from the germline V gene. The CDR3 extends over 13 amino acids. CDR3 DNA sequence: TGCAGCGTGGATTTGACTAGCGGGAAGAAGCAGTACTTC. It specifies CSVDLTSGKKQYF.

The CDR3 sequence: CASSPGPFGSYEQYF. In nucleotides, the CDR3 is TGCGCCAGCAGTCCAGGGCCATTCGGCTCCTACGAGCAGTACTTC. V usage is TRBV5-1 and J usage is TRBJ2-7; possibly TRBD1 for D (5 bases). V was clipped by 5 bases and J by 0 bases, with 15 bases between them. The CDR3 totals 15 residues. Germline assignment: CDR1 SGHRS and CDR2 YFSETQ. The full variable domain, with the rest looked up from reference TRBV5-1 and TRBJ2-7, is KAGVTQTPRYLIKTRGQQVTLSCSPISGHRSVSWYQQTPGQGLQFLFEYFSETQRNKGNFPGRFSGRQFSNSRSEMNVSTLELGDSALYLCASSPGPFGSYEQYFGPGTRLTVT.

The rearrangement uses TRBV4-1 and TRBJ2-1; D possibly corresponds to TRBD1 (6 bases). The CDR3 extends over 16 amino acids. The V end was cut by 0 bases, the J end by 4 bases, with 13 bases between. Germline V CDR1 and CDR2: MGHRA, YSYEKL. As DNA, the CDR3 is TGCGCCAGCAGCCAAGATAAGTCCCAGGGGTACAATGAGCAGTTCTTC. Residues: CASSQDKSQGYNEQFF.